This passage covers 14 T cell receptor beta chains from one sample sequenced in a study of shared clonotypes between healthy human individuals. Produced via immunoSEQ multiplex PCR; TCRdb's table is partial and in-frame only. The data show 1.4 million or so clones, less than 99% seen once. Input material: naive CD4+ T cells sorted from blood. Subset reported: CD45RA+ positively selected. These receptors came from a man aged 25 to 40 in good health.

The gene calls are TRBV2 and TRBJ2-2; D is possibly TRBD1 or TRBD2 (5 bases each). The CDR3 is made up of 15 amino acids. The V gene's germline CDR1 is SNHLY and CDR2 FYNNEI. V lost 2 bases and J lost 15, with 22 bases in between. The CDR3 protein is CASSEMGPGNLVVFF. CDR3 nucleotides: TGTGCCAGCAGTGAAATGGGGCCGGGGAATCTAGTGGTGTTTTTT.

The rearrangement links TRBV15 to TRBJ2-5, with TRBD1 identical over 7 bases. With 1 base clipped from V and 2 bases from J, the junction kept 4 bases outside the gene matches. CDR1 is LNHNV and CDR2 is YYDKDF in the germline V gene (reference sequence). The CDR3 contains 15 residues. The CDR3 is CATSRGGRGQETQYF. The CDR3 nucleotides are TGTGCCACCAGCAGAGGTGGCAGGGGGCAAGAGACCCAGTACTTC.

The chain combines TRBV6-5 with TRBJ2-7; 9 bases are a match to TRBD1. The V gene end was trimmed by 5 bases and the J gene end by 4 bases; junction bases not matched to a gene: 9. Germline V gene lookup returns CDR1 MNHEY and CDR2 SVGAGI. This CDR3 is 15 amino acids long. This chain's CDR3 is CASSTRDRVGYEQYF. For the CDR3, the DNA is TGTGCCAGCAGTACCCGGGACAGGGTTGGATACGAGCAGTACTTC.

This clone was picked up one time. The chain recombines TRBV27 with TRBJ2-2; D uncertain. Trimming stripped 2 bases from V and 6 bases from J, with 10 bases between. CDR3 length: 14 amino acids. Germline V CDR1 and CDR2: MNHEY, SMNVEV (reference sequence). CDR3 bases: TGTGCCAGCAGTTTACGACCCCTCCCCGGGGAGCTGTTTTTT. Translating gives CASSLRPLPGELFF.

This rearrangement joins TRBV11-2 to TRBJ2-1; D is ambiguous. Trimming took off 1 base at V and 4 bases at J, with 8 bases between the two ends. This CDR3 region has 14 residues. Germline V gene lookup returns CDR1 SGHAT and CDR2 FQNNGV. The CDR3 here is CASSLVLGYNEQFF. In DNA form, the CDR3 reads TGTGCCAGCAGCTTAGTGCTGGGGTACAATGAGCAGTTCTTC.

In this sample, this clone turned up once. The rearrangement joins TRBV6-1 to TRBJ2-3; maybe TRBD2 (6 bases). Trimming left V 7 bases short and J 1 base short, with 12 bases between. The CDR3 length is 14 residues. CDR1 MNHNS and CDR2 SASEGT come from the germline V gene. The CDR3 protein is CASTTTRGTDTQYF. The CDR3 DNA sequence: TGTGCCAGCACGACGACTAGGGGCACAGATACGCAGTATTTT.

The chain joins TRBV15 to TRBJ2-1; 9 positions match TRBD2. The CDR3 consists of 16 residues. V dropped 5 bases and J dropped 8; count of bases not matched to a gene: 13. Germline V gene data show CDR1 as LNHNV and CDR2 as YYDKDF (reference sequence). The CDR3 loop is CATSPPRGLARDEQFF. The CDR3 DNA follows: TGTGCCACCAGCCCTCCCCGGGGACTAGCCAGGGATGAGCAGTTCTTC.

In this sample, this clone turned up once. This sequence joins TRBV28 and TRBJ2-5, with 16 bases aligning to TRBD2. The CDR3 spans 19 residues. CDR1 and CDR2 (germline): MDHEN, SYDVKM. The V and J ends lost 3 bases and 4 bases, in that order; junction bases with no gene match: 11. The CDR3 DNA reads TGTGCCAGCAGTTTGGTAGTGGGACTAGCGGGAGGGCTTCGAGAGACCCAGTACTTC. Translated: CASSLVVGLAGGLRETQYF.

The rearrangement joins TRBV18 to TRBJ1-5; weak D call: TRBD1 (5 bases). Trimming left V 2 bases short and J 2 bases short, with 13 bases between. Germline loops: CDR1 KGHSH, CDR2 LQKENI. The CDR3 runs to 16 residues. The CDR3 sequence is CASSPSKGKGNQPQHF. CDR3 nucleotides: TGTGCCAGCTCACCATCGAAGGGGAAGGGCAATCAGCCCCAGCATTTT.

CDR3 in amino acids: CASSLTPPETQYF. The CDR3 DNA reads TGTGCCAGCAGCTTAACCCCCCCAGAGACCCAGTACTTC. The V gene is TRBV7-3, the J gene TRBJ2-5; D not resolved. The germline V gene has CDR1 SGHTA and CDR2 FQGTGA. V shed 0 bases and J shed 4 bases, with 6 bases lying between them. This CDR3 has 13 amino acids.

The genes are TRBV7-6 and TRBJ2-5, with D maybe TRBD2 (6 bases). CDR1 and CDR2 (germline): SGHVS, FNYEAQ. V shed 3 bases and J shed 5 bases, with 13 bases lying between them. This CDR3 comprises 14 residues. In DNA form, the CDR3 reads TGTGCCAGCAGCTTCTCGCGGGGTACGGAGACCCAGTACTTC. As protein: CASSFSRGTETQYF.

The CDR3 loop reads CASSMKTGGANGYTF. DNA for the CDR3: TGTGCCAGTAGTATGAAGACAGGGGGCGCGAATGGCTACACCTTC. The chain recombines TRBV19 with TRBJ1-2, with 10 bases matching TRBD1. The germline gives CDR1 LNHDA, CDR2 SQIVND (reference sequence). V shed 3 bases, J shed 6 bases, and the junction held 7 bases outside the gene matches. The CDR3 runs 15 residues. Supplemented by reference TRBV19 and TRBJ1-2, the full variable domain reads DGGITQSPKYLFRKEGQNVTLSCEQNLNHDAMYWYRQDPGQGLRLIYYSQIVNDFQKGDIAEGYSVSREKKESFPLTVTSAQKNPTAFYLCASSMKTGGANGYTFGSGTRLTVV.

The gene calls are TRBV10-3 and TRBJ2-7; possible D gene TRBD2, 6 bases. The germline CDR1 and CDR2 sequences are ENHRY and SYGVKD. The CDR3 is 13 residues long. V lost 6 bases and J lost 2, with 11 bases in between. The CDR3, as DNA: TGTGCCATCAGGAGCGGGTCAGCCTACGAGCAGTACTTC. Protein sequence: CAIRSGSAYEQYF.

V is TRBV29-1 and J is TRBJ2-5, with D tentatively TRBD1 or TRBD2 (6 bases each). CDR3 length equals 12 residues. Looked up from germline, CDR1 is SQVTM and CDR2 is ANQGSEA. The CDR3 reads CSVYQGRETQYF. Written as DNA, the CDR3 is TGCAGTGTTTACCAGGGGAGGGAGACCCAGTACTTC. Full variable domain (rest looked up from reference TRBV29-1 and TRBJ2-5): SAVISQKPSRDICQRGTSLTIQCQVDSQVTMMFWYRQQPGQSLTLIATANQGSEATYESGFVIDKFPISRPNLTFSTLTVSNMSPEDSSIYLCSVYQGRETQYFGPGTRLLVL.